The entry below describes one TCR beta chain. Sequencing was performed with immunoSEQ multiplex PCR; in TCRdb, only in-frame clones are kept and a portion is missing. The repertoire holds fewer than 200,000 clones, with approximately 79% as singletons. The sample is drawn from a study of blood T cell repertoires in COVID-19. Participants reported their clinical history, and cohort assignment relied on those reports. The V end was cut by 0 bases, the J end by 2 bases, with 8 bases between. The CDR3 spans 15 residues. The germline gives CDR1 SGDLS, CDR2 YYNGEE. The rearrangement uses TRBV9 and TRBJ2-2; D is uncertain. The sequence came from a woman between 55 and 75 years old with acute COVID-19. The sequenced material came from PBMCs or T cells enriched from blood (not recorded which). The CDR3 loop is CASSVGLVNTGELFF. CDR3 sequence (DNA): TGTGCCAGCAGCGTAGGTCTAGTCAACACCGGGGAGCTGTTTTTT.